These 13 T cell receptor beta chains originate from one sample sequenced in a study of PD-1 blockade in classical Hodgkin lymphoma (dated by TCRdb to the early 2020s). The sample's time point label, decoded: cycle 2 day 1 (C2D1) of nivolumab. Every trial patient had relapsed following autologous stem cell transplantation, and prior brentuximab vedotin exposure was what differed among cohorts A, B and C. Libraries were built with the immunoSEQ multiplex PCR assay. TCRdb carries this immuneACCESS record with in-frame sequences only. Its versions omit some clonotypes, under half of them owing to an unresolved V gene in the studies checked, with the rest unexplained. For this sample there are some 150,000 clones; about four fifths appear just once. Roughly 8.4% of the sample is held by the ten biggest clonotypes. Material: peripheral blood mononuclear cells (PBMCs), obtained before the second cycle of nivolumab. All receptors come from a human donor with classical Hodgkin lymphoma.

The genes are TRBV10-3 and TRBJ1-5, with no clear D. In germline, CDR1 is ENHRY, CDR2 SYGVKD. The V gene lost 3 bases and the J gene lost 3 bases, with 6 bases spanning the gap. The CDR3 covers 13 residues. The CDR3: CAISDTDNQPQHF. The CDR3 DNA is TGTGCCATCAGTGACACAGACAATCAGCCCCAGCATTTT.

This clone was seen a few times. J is TRBJ1-6 and V is TRBV9; maybe TRBD1 (6 bases). V lost 0 bases to trimming and J lost 7 bases, with 17 bases between them. The CDR3 contains 17 residues. Germline CDR1 is SGDLS and CDR2 is YYNGEE. DNA for the CDR3: TGTGCCAGCAGCGTAGACCCATCCAGGGGTTTCAATTCACCCCTCCACTTT. Its protein product is CASSVDPSRGFNSPLHF.

This clone was observed a single time. The rearrangement joins TRBV5-4 to TRBJ2-1; D may be TRBD1 or TRBD2 (5 bases each). The ends were cut back, 3 bases at V and 4 bases at J, with 11 bases in the middle. CDR1 is SGHNT and CDR2 is YYREEE in the germline V gene (reference sequence). The CDR3 totals 14 residues. The CDR3: CASSSRGGYNEQFF. For the CDR3, the DNA is TGTGCCAGCAGCTCGCGTGGGGGTTACAATGAGCAGTTCTTC.

This clone was found once. V usage is TRBV11-2 and J usage is TRBJ2-3, with D possibly matching TRBD2 (6 bases). Germline CDR1 and CDR2: SGHAT and FQNNGV. V was trimmed by 0 bases and J by 4 bases, leaving 11 bases between them. The CDR3 spans 15 residues. This CDR3 is CASSLDLGSSDTQYF. The CDR3 nucleotides read TGTGCCAGCAGCTTAGATCTCGGGAGCTCAGATACGCAGTATTTT.

V is TRBV6-5 and J is TRBJ2-7; D remains unclear. Trimming stripped 0 bases from V and 0 bases from J, with 6 bases between. CDR3 length: 14 amino acids. CDR1 and CDR2 from the germline V gene are MNHEY and SVGAGI. CDR3 protein: CASSYSLSSYEQYF. CDR3 coding DNA: TGTGCCAGCAGTTACTCGCTGAGCTCCTACGAGCAGTACTTC.

V is TRBV5-8 and J is TRBJ1-2; D might be TRBD1 (6 bases). V was clipped by 0 bases and J by 4 bases, with 7 bases between them. The CDR3 consists of 13 residues. CDR1 is SGHTS and CDR2 is YDEGEE in the germline V gene. CDR3 loop: CASSLGTAYGYTF. The DNA of the CDR3 is TGTGCCAGCAGCTTGGGGACAGCCTATGGCTACACCTTC.

This sequence joins TRBV18 and TRBJ1-1; D call uncertain. Germline CDR1 KGHSH, CDR2 LQKENI. The CDR3 has 15 residues. The ends were cut back, 5 bases at V and 2 bases at J, with 15 bases in the middle. Written as DNA, the CDR3 is TGTGCCAGCTCATCTCAGCCCGGCGTTAACACTGAAGCTTTCTTT. Amino acid sequence: CASSSQPGVNTEAFF. Filled out from reference TRBV18 and TRBJ1-1, the complete variable domain reads NAGVMQNPRHLVRRRGQEARLRCSPMKGHSHVYWYRQLPEEGLKFMVYLQKENIIDESGMPKERFSAEFPKEGPSILRIQQVVRGDSAAYFCASSSQPGVNTEAFFGQGTRLTVV.

The CDR3 nucleotides read TGTGCCATCAGGACAGGACCGAACACTGAAGCTTTCTTT. It is translated as CAIRTGPNTEAFF. V usage is TRBV10-3 and J usage is TRBJ1-1, with a tentative D call TRBD1 (6 bases). CDR3 size: 13 residues. CDR1 is ENHRY, CDR2 SYGVKD, per germline. Trimming cost V 6 bases and J 1 base, with 9 bases left between them.

This clone was recorded only once. V gene TRBV30 combines with J gene TRBJ1-6; 9 bases align to TRBD1. CDR3 size: 16 residues. Trimming took 2 bases from V and 1 from J; bases not matched to a gene: 3. CDR1 and CDR2 (germline): GTSNPN, SVGIG (reference sequence). The CDR3 is CAWSHGQGSYNSPLHF. The DNA of the CDR3 is TGTGCCTGGAGTCACGGACAGGGGTCCTATAATTCACCCCTCCACTTT. Variable domain in full (rest from reference TRBV30 and TRBJ1-6): SQTIHQWPATLVQPVGSPLSLECTVEGTSNPNLYWYRQAAGRGLQLLFYSVGIGQISSEVPQNLSASRPQDRQFILSSKKLLLSDSGFYLCAWSHGQGSYNSPLHFGNGTRLTVT.

V is TRBV14 and J is TRBJ1-1; 7 positions match TRBD1. CDR3 length equals 16 residues. V lost 1 base to trimming and J lost 0 bases; unmatched junction nucleotides: 5. From germline, CDR1 is SGHDN and CDR2 FVKESK. The CDR3 region has the DNA TGTGCCAGCAGCCAAGTTTTGGGGACAGTGAACACTGAAGCTTTCTTT. Amino acids: CASSQVLGTVNTEAFF.

This clone occurred a few times. The chain combines TRBV19 with TRBJ1-2, with a tentative D call TRBD1 (5 bases). The CDR3 runs to 12 residues. Germline CDR1 LNHDA, CDR2 SQIVND (reference sequence). V lost 6 bases and J 1 base, leaving 6 bases between the germline ends. As DNA, the CDR3 is TGTGCCAGTAGCAGGGATAACTATGGCTACACCTTC. This codes for CASSRDNYGYTF.

The chain couples TRBV7-9 to TRBJ2-5, with TRBD1 matching 7 bases. V gave up 5 bases and J gave up 4 bases; unmatched junction bases: 16. CDR1 is SEHNR and CDR2 is FQNEAQ in the germline V gene (reference sequence). The CDR3 sequence is 17 residues long. CDR3 sequence (DNA): TGTGCCAGCAGCCGCCCCCCGGGACAGCCTGATTCAGAGACCCAGTACTTC. Encoded protein: CASSRPPGQPDSETQYF.

There are a few counts of this clone. The J gene is TRBJ1-2, the V gene TRBV7-9; D may be TRBD1 (6 bases). V was cut by 2 bases and J by 5 bases, with 18 bases left in between. The germline gives CDR1 SEHNR, CDR2 FQNEAQ (reference sequence). The CDR3 runs to 16 residues. Here the CDR3 reads CASSLSRDTPGYGYTF. The CDR3 DNA reads TGTGCCAGCAGCTTAAGTCGGGACACCCCGGGATATGGCTACACCTTC.